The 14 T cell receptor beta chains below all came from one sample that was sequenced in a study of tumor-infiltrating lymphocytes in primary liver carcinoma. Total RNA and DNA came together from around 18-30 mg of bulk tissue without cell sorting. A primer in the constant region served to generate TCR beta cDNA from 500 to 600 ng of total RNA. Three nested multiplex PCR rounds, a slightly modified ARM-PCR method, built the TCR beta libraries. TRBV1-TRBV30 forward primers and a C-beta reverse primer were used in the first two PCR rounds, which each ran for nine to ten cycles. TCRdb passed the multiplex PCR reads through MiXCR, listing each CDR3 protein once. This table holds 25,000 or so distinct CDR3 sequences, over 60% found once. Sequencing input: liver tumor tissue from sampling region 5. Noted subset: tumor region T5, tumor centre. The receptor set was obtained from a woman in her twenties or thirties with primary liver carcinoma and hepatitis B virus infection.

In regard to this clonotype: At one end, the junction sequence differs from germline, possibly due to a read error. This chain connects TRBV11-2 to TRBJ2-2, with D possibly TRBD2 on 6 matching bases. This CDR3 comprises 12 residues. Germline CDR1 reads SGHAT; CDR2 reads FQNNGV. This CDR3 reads CANSADYGELFF. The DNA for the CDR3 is TGTGCCAACAGCGCGGACTACGGGGAACTGTTTTTT.

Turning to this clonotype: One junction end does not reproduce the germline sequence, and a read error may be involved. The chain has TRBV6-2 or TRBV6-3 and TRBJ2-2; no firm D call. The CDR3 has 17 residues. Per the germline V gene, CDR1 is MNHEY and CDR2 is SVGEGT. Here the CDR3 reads CASNLYNRRPNTGELFF. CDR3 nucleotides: TGTGCCAGTAATTTGTATAATCGGCGGCCGAACACCGGTGAGCTGTTTTTT.

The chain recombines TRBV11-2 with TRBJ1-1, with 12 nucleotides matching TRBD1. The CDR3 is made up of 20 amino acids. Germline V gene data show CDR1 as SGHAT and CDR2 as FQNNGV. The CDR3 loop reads CAGSARDRGRKRWSNTEAFF. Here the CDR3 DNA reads TGTGCTGGCAGCGCCCGGGACAGGGGGCGCAAGAGGTGGAGTAACACTGAAGCTTTCTTT.

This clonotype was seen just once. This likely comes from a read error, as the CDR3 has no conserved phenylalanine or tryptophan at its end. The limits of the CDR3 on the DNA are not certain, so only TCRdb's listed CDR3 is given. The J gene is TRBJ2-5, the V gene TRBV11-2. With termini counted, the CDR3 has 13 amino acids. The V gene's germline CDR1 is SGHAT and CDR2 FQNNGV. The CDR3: CASSLWRQETLYL.

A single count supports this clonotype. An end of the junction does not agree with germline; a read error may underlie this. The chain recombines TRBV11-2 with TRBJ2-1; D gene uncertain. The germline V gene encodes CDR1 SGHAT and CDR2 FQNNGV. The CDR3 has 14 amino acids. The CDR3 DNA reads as TGTACCAGCAGCTCCCGGCCGCCGTGGAGTGAGCAGTTTTTC. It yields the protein CTSSSRPPWSEQFF.

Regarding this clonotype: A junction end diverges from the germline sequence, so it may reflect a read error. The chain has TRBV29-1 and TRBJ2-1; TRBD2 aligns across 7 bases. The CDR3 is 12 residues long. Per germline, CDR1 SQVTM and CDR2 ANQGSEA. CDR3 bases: TGCAGCGACCTAAGGGACTACAATGAGCTGTCCTTC. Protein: CSDLRDYNELSF.

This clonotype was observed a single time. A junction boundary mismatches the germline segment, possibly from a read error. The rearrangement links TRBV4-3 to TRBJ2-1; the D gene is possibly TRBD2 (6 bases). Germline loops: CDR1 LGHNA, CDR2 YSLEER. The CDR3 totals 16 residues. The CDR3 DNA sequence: TGCGCCAGTAGCCAAGATGCGGGAAGCTCCTGCAGTGAGCAGTTCTTC. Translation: CASSQDAGSSCSEQFF.

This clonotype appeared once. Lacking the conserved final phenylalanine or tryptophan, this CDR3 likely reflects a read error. This chain's CDR3 is CANSGTLPGGAANTGELFS. CDR3 in DNA: TGTGCCAACAGTGGAACCCTTCCCGGGGGCGCCGCGAACACCGGGGAGCTGTTTTCT. This rearrangement joins TRBV6-1 to TRBJ2-2; the D gene could be TRBD1 or TRBD2 (6 bases each). The CDR3 has 19 residues. CDR1 is MNHNS and CDR2 is SASEGT in the germline V gene.

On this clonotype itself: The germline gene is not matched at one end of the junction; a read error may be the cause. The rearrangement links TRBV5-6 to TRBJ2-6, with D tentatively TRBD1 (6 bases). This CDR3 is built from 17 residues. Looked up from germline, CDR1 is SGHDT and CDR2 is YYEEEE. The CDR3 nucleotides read TGTGCAAGCGGCCAGGACAGCAGCTTCTCTGGGGCCAACGTCCTTACTTTC. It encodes CASGQDSSFSGANVLTF.

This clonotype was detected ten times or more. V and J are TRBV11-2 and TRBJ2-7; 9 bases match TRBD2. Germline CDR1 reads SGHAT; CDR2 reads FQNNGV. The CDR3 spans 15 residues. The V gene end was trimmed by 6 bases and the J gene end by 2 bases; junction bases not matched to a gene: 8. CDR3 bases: TGTGCCAGCAGTTCGAGCGGGAGGTTACCCTACGAGCAGTACTTC. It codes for CASSSSGRLPYEQYF.

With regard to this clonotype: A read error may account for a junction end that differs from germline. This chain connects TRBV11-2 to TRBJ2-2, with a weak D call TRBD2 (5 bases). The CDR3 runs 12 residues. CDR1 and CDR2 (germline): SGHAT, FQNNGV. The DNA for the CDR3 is TGTGCCGGCAGCGCGGAGTACGGGAAGTTGTTTTTT. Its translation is CAGSAEYGKLFF.

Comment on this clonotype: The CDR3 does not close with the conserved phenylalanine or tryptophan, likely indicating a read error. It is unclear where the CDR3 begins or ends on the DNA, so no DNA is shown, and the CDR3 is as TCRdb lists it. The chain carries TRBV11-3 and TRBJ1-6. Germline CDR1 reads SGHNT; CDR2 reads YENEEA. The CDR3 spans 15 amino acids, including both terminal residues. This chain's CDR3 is CASSFKWSYNSPLHI.

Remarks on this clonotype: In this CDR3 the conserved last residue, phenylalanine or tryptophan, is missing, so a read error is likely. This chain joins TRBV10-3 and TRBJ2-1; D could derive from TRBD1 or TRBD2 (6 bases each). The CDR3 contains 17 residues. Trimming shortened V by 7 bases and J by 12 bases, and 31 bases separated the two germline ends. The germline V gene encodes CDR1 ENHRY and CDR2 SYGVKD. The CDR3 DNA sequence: TGTGCCATCAAGGGGGACGCTAGCGAGAGAAGTCTCGATGCGCAGTTCTTG. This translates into CAIKGDASERSLDAQFL.

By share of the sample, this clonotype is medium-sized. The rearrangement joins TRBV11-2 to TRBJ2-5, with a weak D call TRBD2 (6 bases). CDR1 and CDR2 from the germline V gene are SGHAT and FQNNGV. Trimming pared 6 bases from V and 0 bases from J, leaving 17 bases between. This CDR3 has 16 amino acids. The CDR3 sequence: CASRSRDSAHQETQYF. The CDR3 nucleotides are TGTGCCAGCAGATCCCGGGACTCGGCCCACCAAGAGACCCAGTACTTC.